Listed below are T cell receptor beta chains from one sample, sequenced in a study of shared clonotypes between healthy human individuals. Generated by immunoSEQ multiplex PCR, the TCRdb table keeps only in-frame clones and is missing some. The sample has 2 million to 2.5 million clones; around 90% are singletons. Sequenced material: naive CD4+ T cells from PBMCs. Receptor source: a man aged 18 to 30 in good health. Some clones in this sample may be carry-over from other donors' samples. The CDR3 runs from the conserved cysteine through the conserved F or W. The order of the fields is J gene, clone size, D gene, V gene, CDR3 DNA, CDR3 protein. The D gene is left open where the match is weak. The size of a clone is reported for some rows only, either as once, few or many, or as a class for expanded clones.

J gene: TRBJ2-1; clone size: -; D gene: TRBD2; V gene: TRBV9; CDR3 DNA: TGTGCCAGCAGCGTCGCGGGAGGGCCATACAATGAGCAGTTCTTC; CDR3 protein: CASSVAGGPYNEQFF
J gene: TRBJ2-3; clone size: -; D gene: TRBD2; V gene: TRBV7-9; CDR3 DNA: TGTGCCAGCAGCTCGGCGGGAGGGACGGCAGATACGCAGTATTTT; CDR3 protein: CASSSAGGTADTQYF
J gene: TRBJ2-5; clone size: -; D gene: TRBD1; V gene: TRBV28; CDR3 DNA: TGTGCCAGCAGTCCCGGACAGGGAGAGACCCAGTACTTC; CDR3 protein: CASSPGQGETQYF
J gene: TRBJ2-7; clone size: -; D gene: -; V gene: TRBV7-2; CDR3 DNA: TGTGCCAGCAGCTTCAGCCTCAGTCAGAGTTCCTACGAGCAGTACTTC; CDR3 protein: CASSFSLSQSSYEQYF
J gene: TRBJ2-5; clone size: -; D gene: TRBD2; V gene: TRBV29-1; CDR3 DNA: TGCAGCGTTGAAGGGGAGGGAGGGGAGACCCAGTACTTC; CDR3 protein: CSVEGEGGETQYF
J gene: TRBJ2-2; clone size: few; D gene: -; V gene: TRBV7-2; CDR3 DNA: TGTGCCAGCAGCTTACAGTTTCCCGGGGAGCTGTTTTTT; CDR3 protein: CASSLQFPGELFF
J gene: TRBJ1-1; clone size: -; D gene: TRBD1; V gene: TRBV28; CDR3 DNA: TGTGCCAGCAGTCCAGGGACAGGGCACACTGAAGCTTTCTTT; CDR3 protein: CASSPGTGHTEAFF
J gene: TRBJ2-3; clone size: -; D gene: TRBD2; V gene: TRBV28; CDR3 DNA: TGTGCCAGCAGTTTCGGGGGAGGGGCCTTAGATACGCAGTATTTT; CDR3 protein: CASSFGGGALDTQYF
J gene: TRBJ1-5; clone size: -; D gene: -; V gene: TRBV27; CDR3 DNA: TGTGCCAGCAGTTTCAATCGGGGTTACCATCAGCCCCAGCATTTT; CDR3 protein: CASSFNRGYHQPQHF
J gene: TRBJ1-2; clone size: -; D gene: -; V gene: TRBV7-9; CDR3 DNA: TGTGCCAGCAGCTTAGCAGGGGGAGTCGGTGGCTACACCTTC; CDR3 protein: CASSLAGGVGGYTF
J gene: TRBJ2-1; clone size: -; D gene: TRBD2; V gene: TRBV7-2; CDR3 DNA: TGTGCCAGCAGCCTTCGGACTAGCGGGAGAGAGCAGTTCTTC; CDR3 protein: CASSLRTSGREQFF
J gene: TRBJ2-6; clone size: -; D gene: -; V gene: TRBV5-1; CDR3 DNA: TGCGCCAGCAGCTTCGGCTTCAGCTCTGGGGCCAACGTCCTGACTTTC; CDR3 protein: CASSFGFSSGANVLTF
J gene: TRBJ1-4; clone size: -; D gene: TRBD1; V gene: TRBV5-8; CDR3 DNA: TGTGCCAGCAGCTCACAGGGGGCACATGGTGAAAAACTGTTTTTT; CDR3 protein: CASSSQGAHGEKLFF
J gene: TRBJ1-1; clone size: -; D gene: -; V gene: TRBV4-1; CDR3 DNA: TGCGCCAGCAGCCAAGTCGGGCAGGGGAACGCTGAAGCTTTCTTT; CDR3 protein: CASSQVGQGNAEAFF
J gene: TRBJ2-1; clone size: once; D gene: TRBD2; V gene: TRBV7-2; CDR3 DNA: TGTGCCAGCAGCTTAAAAGGCGGATCGACTAGCCATGAGCAGTTCTTC; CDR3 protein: CASSLKGGSTSHEQFF
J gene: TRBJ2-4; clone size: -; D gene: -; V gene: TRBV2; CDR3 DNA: TGTGCCAGCAGTGAAGCCTCACTGAGGGGGAGCCCTAACATTCAGTACTTC; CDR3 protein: CASSEASLRGSPNIQYF
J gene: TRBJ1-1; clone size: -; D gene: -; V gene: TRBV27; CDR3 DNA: TGTGCCAGCAGTCCCACAGCGAGGGGCAGCCTGAACACTGAAGCTTTCTTT; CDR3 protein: CASSPTARGSLNTEAFF
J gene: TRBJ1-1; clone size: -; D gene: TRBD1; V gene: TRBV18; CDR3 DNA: TGTGCCAGCTCACCAAGGACAGGGAAGAGTACTGAAGCTTTCTTT; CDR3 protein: CASSPRTGKSTEAFF
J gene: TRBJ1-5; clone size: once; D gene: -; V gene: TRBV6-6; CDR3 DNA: TGTGTCAGCAGTTATAGTAGGCCGGGAAGCAATCAGCCCCAGCATTTT; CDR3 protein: CVSSYSRPGSNQPQHF
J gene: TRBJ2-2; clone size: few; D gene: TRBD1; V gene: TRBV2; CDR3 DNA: TGTGCCAGCACAGGGACAGGGAACACCGGGGAGCTGTTTTTT; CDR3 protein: CASTGTGNTGELFF
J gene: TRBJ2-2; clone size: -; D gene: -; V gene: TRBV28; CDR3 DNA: TGTGCCAGCAGTTTAAGGGGGACCCCTCGGCCCGGGGAGCTGTTTTTT; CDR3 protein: CASSLRGTPRPGELFF
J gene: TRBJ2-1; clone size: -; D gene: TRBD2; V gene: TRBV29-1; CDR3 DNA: TGCAGCGTCGCACCGGCGGGACTAGTTCCCTACAATGAGCAGTTCTTC; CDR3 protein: CSVAPAGLVPYNEQFF
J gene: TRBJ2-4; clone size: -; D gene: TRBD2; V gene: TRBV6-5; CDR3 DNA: TGTGCCAGCAGGAAGAGCGGGAGGGGATACATTCAGTACTTC; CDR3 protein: CASRKSGRGYIQYF
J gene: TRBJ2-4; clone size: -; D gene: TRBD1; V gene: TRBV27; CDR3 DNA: TGTGCCAGCAGTTCGACACAGGGGAAGAAAAACATTCAGTACTTC; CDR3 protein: CASSSTQGKKNIQYF
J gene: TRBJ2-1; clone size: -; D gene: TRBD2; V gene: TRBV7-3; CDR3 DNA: TGTGCCAGCAGCTTAAGCGGGAGGGGCTCCTACAATGAGCAGTTCTTC; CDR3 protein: CASSLSGRGSYNEQFF
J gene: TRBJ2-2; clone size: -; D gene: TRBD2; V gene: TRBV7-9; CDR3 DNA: TGTGCCAGCAGCCCGCGCGGCGGGGGCACCGGGGAGCTGTTTTTT; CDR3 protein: CASSPRGGGTGELFF
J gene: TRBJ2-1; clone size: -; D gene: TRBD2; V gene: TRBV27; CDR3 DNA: TGTGCCAGCAGTTATAAAGCGGGAAGCTCCTACAATGAGCGGTTCTTC; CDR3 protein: CASSYKAGSSYNERFF
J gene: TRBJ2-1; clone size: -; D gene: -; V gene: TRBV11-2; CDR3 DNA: TGTGCCAGCGCATTGCTCTACAATGAGCAGTTCTTC; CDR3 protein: CASALLYNEQFF
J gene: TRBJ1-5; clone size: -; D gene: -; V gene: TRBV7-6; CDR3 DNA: TGTGCCAGCAGCTTAGGCGGGTATAGCAATCAGCCCCAGCATTTT; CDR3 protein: CASSLGGYSNQPQHF
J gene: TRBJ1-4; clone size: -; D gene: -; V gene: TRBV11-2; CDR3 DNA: TGTGCCAGCAGGAGTGAAAAACTGTTTTTT; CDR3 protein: CASRSEKLFF
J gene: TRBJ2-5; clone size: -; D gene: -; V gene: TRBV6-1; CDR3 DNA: TGTGCCAGCAGGGTACCAGGGGGGCTGGAGACCCAGTACTTC; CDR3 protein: CASRVPGGLETQYF
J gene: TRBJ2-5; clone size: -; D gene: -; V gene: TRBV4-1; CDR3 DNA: TGCGCCAGCAGCCAAGGGCCTCCTGTGGGGGAGACCCAGTACTTC; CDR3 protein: CASSQGPPVGETQYF
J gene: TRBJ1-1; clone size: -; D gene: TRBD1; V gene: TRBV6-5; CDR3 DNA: TGTGCCAGCAGTTATACGAGCCGACAGGGGGTGGCTGAAGCTTTCTTT; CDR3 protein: CASSYTSRQGVAEAFF
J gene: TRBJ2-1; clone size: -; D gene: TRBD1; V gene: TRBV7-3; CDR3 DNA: TGTGCCAGCAGCAAAGCCCAGGGGGCACCTGGCAATGAGCAGTTCTTC; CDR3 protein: CASSKAQGAPGNEQFF
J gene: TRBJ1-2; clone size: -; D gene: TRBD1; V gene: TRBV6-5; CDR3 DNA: TGTGCCAGCAGTACCCGACAGGGCAATGGCTACACCTTC; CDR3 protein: CASSTRQGNGYTF
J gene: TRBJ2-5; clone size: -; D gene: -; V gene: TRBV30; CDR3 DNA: TGTGCCTGGGTAGAGGGGGAGACCCAGTACTTC; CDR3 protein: CAWVEGETQYF
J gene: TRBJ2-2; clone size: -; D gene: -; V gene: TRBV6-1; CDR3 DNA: TGTGCCAGCAGTGAAGAAATGGCAGCTAACACCGGGGAGCTGTTTTTT; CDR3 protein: CASSEEMAANTGELFF
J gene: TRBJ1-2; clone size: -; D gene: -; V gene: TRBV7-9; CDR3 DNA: TGTGCCAGCAGCTTTTCGGGTGGCTACACCTTC; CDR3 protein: CASSFSGGYTF